This T cell receptor beta chain was obtained from a study of blood T cell repertoires in COVID-19. As for the study in general: There were acute and convalescent COVID-19 samples, and they came from the United States, Italy and Spain. In each case, the material was cDNA or gDNA derived from T cells, B-cell-depleted T cells, or PBMCs.

V lost 0 bases to trimming and J lost 6 bases, with 18 bases between them. CDR1 is LGHNA and CDR2 is YSLEER in the germline V gene. This CDR3 comprises 17 residues. Original analysis: From reference gene primer amplification, estimates of nucleated cell counts were derived. Assay: immunoSEQ multiplex PCR; the TCRdb copy retains only in-frame clones and omits some. The V and J calls and the clone size are those of that table, but D and trimming were determined from the DNA. The sample has about 170,000 clones, approximately 87% seen once. It was during active infection that Seattle patients were enrolled and then longitudinally followed.

This sequence was found in a woman aged 55-70 years with COVID-19, enrolled during active disease. The sample consisted of peripheral blood. This sequence joins TRBV4-3 and TRBJ2-4; D is perhaps TRBD2 (6 bases). The CDR3: CASSQDRYTRGRNIQYF. CDR3 DNA: TGCGCCAGCAGCCAAGATCGGTATACTCGGGGGAGAAACATTCAGTACTTC.